The 14 T cell receptor beta chains given below trace back to one sample, sequenced in a study of post-analysis software for immune sequencing data. General study results and limits: There were a few TRBV segments more frequent in patients than controls, and TRBV5-6, TRBV5-1 and TRBV20-1 were among them.

Unique molecular identifiers tagged the TCR beta cDNA libraries. TCRdb reprocessed the PCR reads via MiXCR and lists one record per CDR3 protein. The table includes about 770,000 distinct CDR3 sequences, around 42% detected once. What these receptors recognize is not known. The sequenced sample was blood. The receptors stem from a girl aged 10 to 17 with multiple sclerosis.

The rearrangement links TRBV7-9 to TRBJ2-1; 8 bases align to TRBD2. Trimming cost V 7 bases and J 8 bases; bases outside gene matches: 7. Germline CDR1 SEHNR, CDR2 FQNEAQ (reference sequence). This CDR3 has 13 residues. The CDR3, as DNA: TGTGCCAGCATACGGCTAGCGGGTTATGAGCAGTTCTTC. Amino acid sequence: CASIRLAGYEQFF.

The chain couples TRBV24-1 to TRBJ2-3; tentatively, D is TRBD2 (6 bases). CDR3 length: 16 amino acids. Germline CDR1 is KGHDR and CDR2 is SFDVKD. V lost 3 bases and J 0 bases, leaving 12 bases between the germline ends. CDR3 sequence reads: CATSDPGEASTDTQYF. The CDR3 DNA is TGTGCCACCAGTGATCCCGGGGAGGCTAGCACAGATACGCAGTATTTT.

This sequence joins TRBV20-1 and TRBJ2-5, with 10 bases that match TRBD2. V lost 6 bases and J lost 4; bases outside the gene matches: 8. CDR3 length: 14 residues. Germline loops: CDR1 DFQATT, CDR2 SNEGSKA (reference sequence). CDR3 DNA sequence: TGCAGTGCCCACCCGGGACTAGCGTCAGAGACCCAGTACTTC. This encodes CSAHPGLASETQYF.

In this sample, this clonotype turned up a few times. The chain is built from TRBV7-3 and TRBJ2-6; the D gene is possibly TRBD1 (6 bases). The V gene lost 0 bases and the J gene lost 4 bases, with 19 bases spanning the gap. CDR1 SGHTA and CDR2 FQGTGA come from the germline V gene. The CDR3 has 19 residues. CDR3 nucleotides: TGTGCCAGCAGCTTAACAAGTGGGACACCCACTCTGGGGGCCAACGTCCTGACTTTC. It encodes CASSLTSGTPTLGANVLTF.

This chain connects TRBV29-1 to TRBJ2-7, with D perhaps TRBD1 or TRBD2 (5 bases each). The CDR3 sequence is 14 residues long. V lost 5 bases and J 3 bases, leaving 17 bases between the germline ends. CDR1 is SQVTM and CDR2 is ANQGSEA in the germline V gene. The CDR3 DNA reads TGCAGCGTTCTTGAGGGGATGAAACTCTACGAGCAGTACTTC. This gives the protein CSVLEGMKLYEQYF.

This chain links TRBV5-1 with TRBJ1-1; D may be TRBD1 (5 bases). The CDR3 is 15 amino acids. V was shortened by 4 bases and J by 5 bases, with 18 bases between the two germline ends. In germline, CDR1 is SGHRS, CDR2 YFSETQ. The CDR3 spells CASSPEAGVETEAFF. For the CDR3, the DNA is TGCGCCAGCAGCCCCGAAGCGGGGGTGGAAACTGAAGCTTTCTTT.

This chain joins TRBV20-1 and TRBJ2-5; 11 nucleotides agree with TRBD2. The J call may not be correct, given that the DNA end is closer to TRBJ2-7. The CDR3 spans 15 residues. CDR1 and CDR2 from the germline V gene are DFQATT and SNEGSKA (reference sequence). The CDR3 DNA reads TGCAGTGCTAGAGCGTATAGCGGGAGGGCATACGAGCAGTACTTC. It is translated as CSARAYSGRAYEQYF.

This chain links TRBV10-3 with TRBJ2-5, with D possibly TRBD2 on 6 matching bases. This CDR3 spans 15 amino acids. From germline, CDR1 is ENHRY and CDR2 SYGVKD. Deletions cut 2 bases from V and 5 bases from J, with 15 bases between. The CDR3 DNA is TGTGCCATCAGTGAGCTGATGGGGGGAACGGAGACCCAGTACTTC. It encodes CAISELMGGTETQYF.

The chain joins TRBV6-5 to TRBJ2-6; no clear D gene. Trimming left V 3 bases short and J 0 bases short, with 15 bases between. The CDR3 loop spans 18 amino acids. Germline assignment: CDR1 MNHEY and CDR2 SVGAGI. The CDR3 sequence: CASSYWRPGPSGANVLTF. The CDR3, as DNA: TGTGCCAGCAGTTATTGGAGACCCGGGCCCTCTGGGGCCAACGTCCTGACTTTC.

The chain recombines TRBV20-1 with TRBJ1-5; D gene uncertain. From germline, CDR1 is DFQATT and CDR2 SNEGSKA (reference sequence). The CDR3 totals 15 residues. Trimming stripped 0 bases from V and 0 bases from J, with 9 bases between. CDR3 nucleotides: TGCAGTGCTAGAGATCTTGGGGATAGCAATCAGCCCCAGCATTTT. Its translation is CSARDLGDSNQPQHF.

The rearrangement uses TRBV7-9 and TRBJ2-4, with unresolved D. The CDR3 has 15 amino acids. Germline CDR1 and CDR2: SEHNR and FQNEAQ (reference sequence). The V end lost 5 bases, the J end lost 0 bases, and 11 bases lay between the germline ends. In nucleotides, the CDR3 is TGTGCCAGCAGCCACGAGAGACTAGCCAAAAACATTCAGTACTTC. It specifies CASSHERLAKNIQYF.

About this clonotype itself: This may be a read error, as it is one base from a much larger clone. The chain joins TRBV29-1 to TRBJ2-1; D not certain. TRBJ2-7 matches the DNA end more closely, so the J call is doubtful. The length of the CDR3 is 18 residues. Germline assignment: CDR1 SQVTM and CDR2 ANQGSEA. CDR3 sequence (DNA): TGCAGCGTTGACTTCCCGCAGGACGCGCCTGTCTCCTACAATGAGCAGTACTTC. Amino acid sequence: CSVDFPQDAPVSYNEQYF.

In nucleotides, the CDR3 is TGTGCCAGCAGCTTATACAGGGACGGCGGGAGCCGCAATGAGCAGTTCTTC. Residues: CASSLYRDGGSRNEQFF. The rearrangement uses TRBV13 and TRBJ2-1; the D gene is possibly TRBD2 (7 bases). The CDR3 consists of 17 residues. In germline, CDR1 is PRHDT, CDR2 FYEKMQ (reference sequence). Trimming cost V 2 bases and J 6 bases, with 20 bases left between them. Full variable domain (rest looked up from reference TRBV13 and TRBJ2-1): AAGVIQSPRHLIKEKRETATLKCYPIPRHDTVYWYQQGPGQDPQFLISFYEKMQSDKGSIPDRFSAQQFSDYHSELNMSSLELGDSALYFCASSLYRDGGSRNEQFFGPGTRLTVL.

In this sample, this clonotype turned up a few times. The rearrangement uses TRBV7-8 and TRBJ2-2; TRBD1 matches 10 bases. This CDR3 comprises 16 residues. The junction had 5 bases not matched to a gene; V was cut back by 1 base and J by 6 bases. The germline V gene has CDR1 SGHVS and CDR2 FQNEAQ. The CDR3 DNA is TGTGCCAGCAGCTTAGTTTGGACAGGGGGAGCCGGGGAGCTGTTTTTT. This sequence encodes CASSLVWTGGAGELFF.